This T cell receptor beta chain was sequenced for a study of graft-versus-host responses after intestinal transplantation. Study-level information: The transplants performed in recipients were multivisceral, liver-intestinal, or isolated intestinal. Tacrolimus and steroids were given for 3 to 4 years to all recipients after anti-thymocyte globulin induction.

This CDR3 is built from 17 residues. Trimming removed 0 bases from V and 2 bases from J; junction bases left unmatched: 8. The germline gives CDR1 SGHAT, CDR2 FQDESV (reference sequence). Sequencing used immunoSEQ multiplex PCR; TCRdb keeps in-frame clones, though not all of them. This sample yields 20,000 to 25,000 clones, of which approximately 40% are seen a single time; about 1.3% belongs to the top ten. Responders (about 200,000, CFSE-labeled) were co-plated with about 200,000 irradiated, violet-dye-labeled stimulators. Study-level findings and limits: Analysis identified GvH clones in recipient marrow, with some appearing first in ileum or blood. Among circulating GvH clones, peak levels were associated with early post-transplant declines in HvG clones.

This receptor was obtained from a human patient who was an organ donor for intestinal transplantation. The rearrangement links TRBV11-1 to TRBJ2-3, with TRBD1 matching 7 bases. This material consisted of alloreactive CD8+ T cells from a mixed lymphocyte reaction culture, taken before transplantation. Indicated subset: CFSE-low proliferating T cells sorted from roughly six-day pre-transplant mixed lymphocyte reaction (GvH or HvG direction). CDR3 in DNA: TGTGCCAGCAGCTTAGCGCGGTGGGACAGCCTCACAGATACGCAGTATTTT. Protein sequence: CASSLARWDSLTDTQYF.